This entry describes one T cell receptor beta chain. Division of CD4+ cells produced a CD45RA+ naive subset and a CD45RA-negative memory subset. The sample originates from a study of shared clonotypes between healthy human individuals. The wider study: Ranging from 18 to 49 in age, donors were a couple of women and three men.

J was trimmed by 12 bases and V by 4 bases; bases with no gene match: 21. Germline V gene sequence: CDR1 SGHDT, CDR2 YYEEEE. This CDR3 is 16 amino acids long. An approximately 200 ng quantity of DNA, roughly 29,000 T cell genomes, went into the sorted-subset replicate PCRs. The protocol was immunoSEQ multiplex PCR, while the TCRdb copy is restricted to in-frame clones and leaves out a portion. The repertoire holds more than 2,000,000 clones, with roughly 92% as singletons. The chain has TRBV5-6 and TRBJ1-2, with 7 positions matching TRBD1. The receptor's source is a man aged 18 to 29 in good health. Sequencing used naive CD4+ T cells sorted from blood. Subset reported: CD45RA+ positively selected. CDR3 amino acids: CASSLPTHGTEFPDTF. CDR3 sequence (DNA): TGTGCCAGCAGCCTCCCGACTCACGGGACAGAATTCCCCGACACCTTC.